One sample yielded the 2 T cell receptor beta chains listed below, sequenced in a study of shared clonotypes between healthy human individuals (dated by TCRdb to 2020 to 2021). The library was generated by the immunoSEQ multiplex PCR assay. Not all clones reach the TCRdb copy of this immuneACCESS table, which keeps in-frame sequences only. Checked studies attribute under half of the gap to unresolved V genes and leave the rest unexplained. The sample yields 2 million to 2.5 million clones; just over 90% were counted once. The ten largest account for about 0.37% of the sample. The sequenced sample was naive CD4+ T cells from PBMCs. According to the study, the label for this sample's cell subset or site signals: CD45RA+ positively selected. The receptors come from a man aged 18 to 35 in good health. Some clones in this sample may be carry-over from other donors' samples.

V and J are TRBV6-6 and TRBJ2-1; D gene ambiguous. Germline V CDR1 and CDR2: MNHNY, SVGAGI (reference sequence). Trimming took off 8 bases at V and 0 bases at J, with 11 bases between the two ends. The CDR3 loop spans 14 amino acids. The CDR3 sequence: CASASRSSYNEQFF. The CDR3 DNA follows: TGTGCCAGCGCGAGCCGGAGCTCCTACAATGAGCAGTTCTTC.

This sequence joins TRBV5-1 and TRBJ2-3; 14 bases agree with TRBD2. This CDR3 has 16 amino acids. Trimming took 3 bases from V and 4 from J; bases not matched to a gene: 4. Germline-derived CDR1 and CDR2 are SGHRS and YFSETQ. This chain's CDR3 is CASSSGTSGSPDTQYF. Here the CDR3 DNA reads TGCGCCAGCAGCTCCGGGACTAGCGGGAGCCCAGATACGCAGTATTTT. The full variable domain, completed using reference TRBV5-1 and TRBJ2-3, is KAGVTQTPRYLIKTRGQQVTLSCSPISGHRSVSWYQQTPGQGLQFLFEYFSETQRNKGNFPGRFSGRQFSNSRSEMNVSTLELGDSALYLCASSSGTSGSPDTQYFGPGTRLTVL.